These 11 T cell receptor beta chains came from one sample sequenced in a study of CD8+CD57+ T cells in acquired aplastic anemia. Genomic DNA acted as the template from which TCR beta VDJ combination and CDR3 sequence profiling were carried out. TCRdb re-called the reads with MiXCR, one entry per CDR3 protein. This table has some 410,000 distinct CDR3 sequences, about two thirds appearing once. The sample consisted of sorted CD4+, CD8+, or CD8+CD57+ T cells (not recorded which) from PBMCs. All receptors come from a human donor in good health, serving as a control.

At least ten counts were recorded for this clonotype. V usage is TRBV9 and J usage is TRBJ1-6, with no clear D. Trimming took 4 bases from V and 10 from J, leaving 15 bases between them. Germline V gives CDR1 SGDLS, CDR2 YYNGEE. This CDR3 comprises 14 residues. This CDR3 is CASSPDGIVSPLHF. Here the CDR3 DNA reads TGTGCCAGCAGCCCCGACGGGATAGTATCACCCCTCCACTTT. Filled out from reference TRBV9 and TRBJ1-6, the complete variable domain reads DSGVTQTPKHLITATGQRVTLRCSPRSGDLSVYWYQQSLDQGLQFLIQYYNGEERAKGNILERFSAQQFPDLHSELNLSSLELGDSALYFCASSPDGIVSPLHFGNGTRLTVT.

CDR3 sequence: CASWGQGEETQYF. CDR3 sequence (DNA): TGCGCCAGCTGGGGACAGGGTGAAGAGACCCAGTACTTC. V and J are TRBV5-1 and TRBJ2-5; 9 bases line up with TRBD1. The CDR3 is 13 amino acids. The V gene's germline CDR1 is SGHRS and CDR2 YFSETQ. V lost 7 bases to trimming and J lost 3 bases; unmatched junction nucleotides: 4.

At least ten counts were recorded for this clonotype. V is TRBV5-8 and J is TRBJ1-3, with D maybe TRBD1 (5 bases). V was clipped by 2 bases and J by 0 bases, with 12 bases between them. Germline V gene lookup returns CDR1 SGHTS and CDR2 YDEGEE. This CDR3 comprises 16 residues. This CDR3 reads CASSFPPDTSGNTIYF. In DNA form, the CDR3 reads TGTGCCAGCAGCTTCCCCCCGGACACCTCTGGAAACACCATATATTTT.

As for this clonotype: Relative to the germline gene, one junction end is altered; a read error may explain this. The V call is TRBV7-3, the J call TRBJ2-5, with a tentative D call TRBD1 (6 bases). Per germline, CDR1 SGHTA and CDR2 FQGTGA. The CDR3 has 14 amino acids. CDR3 sequence reads: CASSRQVEHEPYFF. DNA of the CDR3: TGTGCCAGCAGCCGACAGGTAGAGCACGAGCCCTACTTCTTC.

Turning to this clonotype: At one end, the junction sequence differs from germline, possibly due to a read error. V usage is TRBV9 and J usage is TRBJ1-2; no clear D. CDR1 and CDR2 from the germline V gene are SGDLS and YYNGEE. The CDR3 loop spans 13 amino acids. The CDR3 DNA is TGTGCCTGCAGCGTAGAGACTGGCTATGGCTACACCTTC. As protein: CACSVETGYGYTF.

This clonotype was detected many times. This rearrangement joins TRBV20-1 to TRBJ2-7; TRBD2 agrees at 7 bases. The germline V gene encodes CDR1 DFQATT and CDR2 SNEGSKA (reference sequence). This CDR3 comprises 15 residues. After removal of 0 bases from V and 4 bases from J, the junction contained 9 bases not matched to a gene. The CDR3 DNA reads TGCAGTGCTAGAGATCGTGCGGGGGACCCTTACGAGCAGTACTTC. Translating it yields CSARDRAGDPYEQYF.

Worth noting for this clonotype: The conserved phenylalanine or tryptophan is not found at the CDR3 terminus, so this likely reflects a read error. It is unclear where the CDR3 begins or ends on the DNA, so no DNA is shown, and the CDR3 is as TCRdb lists it. The chain recombines TRBV7-3 with TRBJ2-7; no check of the table's D call, TRBD1, against the DNA was made. 13 amino acids form the CDR3, both terminal residues included. The V gene's germline CDR1 is SGHTA and CDR2 FQGTGA. CDR3 amino acids: CASSRNQPQHFGD.

The J gene is TRBJ2-3, the V gene TRBV10-3; possibly TRBD1 for D (5 bases). The DNA end favors TRBJ1-1, so the J call may be wrong. Germline lookup yields CDR1 ENHRY and CDR2 SYGVKD. The CDR3 consists of 15 residues. The CDR3 DNA follows: TGTGCCATCAGTGGAAATTGGGGGATGAACACTGAAGCTTTCTTT. Translating gives CAISGNWGMNTEAFF.

This clonotype was seen more than once but under ten times. The chain carries TRBV29-1 and TRBJ1-3; D is ambiguous. The CDR3 is 14 amino acids. Germline V CDR1 and CDR2: SQVTM, ANQGSEA. Trimming shortened V by 3 bases and J by 2 bases, and 11 bases separated the two germline ends. CDR3: CSVDLLGTGNTIYF. CDR3 coding DNA: TGCAGCGTTGATCTCCTCGGGACTGGAAACACCATATATTTT.

As to this clonotype: The junction shows a germline mismatch at one end, possibly a read error. This chain connects TRBV7-4 to TRBJ1-1; D unclear. The CDR3 spans 13 residues. Germline V lookup: CDR1 SGHVT, CDR2 SQSDAQ. CDR3 nucleotides: TGTGCCAGCAGCTTGCGCATGAACACTGAAGCTTTGTTT. Protein: CASSLRMNTEALF.

This chain joins TRBV7-6 and TRBJ2-7, with a tentative D call TRBD2 (5 bases). This CDR3 has 15 amino acids. Trimming stripped 5 bases from V and 4 bases from J, with 18 bases between. The germline CDR1 and CDR2 sequences are SGHVS and FNYEAQ. CDR3 in DNA: TGTGCCAGCAGCCCCCTACTAGTGGGTGGTTACGAGCAGTACTTC. This sequence encodes CASSPLLVGGYEQYF. Complete variable domain (other parts from reference TRBV7-6 and TRBJ2-7): GAGVSQSPRYKVTKRGQDVALRCDPISGHVSLYWYRQALGQGPEFLTYFNYEAQQDKSGLPNDRFSAERPEGSISTLTIQRTEQRDSAMYRCASSPLLVGGYEQYFGPGTRLTVT.